A single sample gave rise to the 11 T cell receptor beta chains below, sequenced in a study of human T cells and chemical hapten exposure. Specified time point: patch test 1, 2 weeks after DPC sensitization. The sample's treatment: therapeutic diphenylcyclopropenone sensitization with weekly scalp DPC. TCRdb re-called the RACE reads through MiXCR, storing one row per CDR3 protein. This repertoire shows under 450,000 distinct CDR3 sequences, around 4.8% found once; its top ten account for approximately 2.5%. The starting material was whole blood, obtained in connection with sensitization to the hapten diphenylcyclopropenone (DPC). All receptors come from a woman aged 50 to 60 with alopecia areata. Some clones in this sample may be carry-over from other donors' samples.

The table lists this clonotype with many counts. The V and J genes are TRBV14 and TRBJ2-5; no clear D gene. The V end was cut by 3 bases, the J end by 2 bases, with 10 bases between. CDR1 and CDR2 (germline): SGHDN, FVKESK. The CDR3 has 14 amino acids. The CDR3 reads CASSHGGQQETQYF. DNA of the CDR3: TGTGCCAGCAGCCACGGCGGTCAACAAGAGACCCAGTACTTC.

This clonotype was seen repeatedly, ten times or more. V is TRBV29-1 and J is TRBJ2-1; maybe TRBD2 (6 bases). V lost 7 bases and J 10 bases, leaving 14 bases between the germline ends. The CDR3 length is 11 residues. Germline CDR1 and CDR2: SQVTM and ANQGSEA. CDR3 sequence reads: CSATGAWEQFF. CDR3 sequence (DNA): TGCAGCGCAACGGGAGCGTGGGAGCAGTTCTTC.

This clonotype has just a few counts. The chain couples TRBV20-1 to TRBJ2-3; 7 bases match TRBD2. V lost 6 bases to trimming and J lost 6 bases; unmatched junction nucleotides: 12. The CDR3 runs 14 residues. The germline V gene has CDR1 DFQATT and CDR2 SNEGSKA (reference sequence). This CDR3 is CSAPGSGVVDTQYF. The CDR3 nucleotides read TGCAGTGCCCCGGGGAGCGGGGTAGTGGATACGCAGTATTTT.

There are many counts of this clonotype. CDR3 DNA sequence: TGCAGCGTTGAAGGCGATATCACCGGGACAGGGTACCACGAGCAGTACTTC. It codes for CSVEGDITGTGYHEQYF. This chain connects TRBV29-1 to TRBJ2-7, with TRBD1 identical over 9 bases. The CDR3 is made up of 17 amino acids. Looked up from germline, CDR1 is SQVTM and CDR2 is ANQGSEA. The V gene end was trimmed by 1 base and the J gene end by 5 bases; junction bases not matched to a gene: 15.

The chain recombines TRBV28 with TRBJ1-2; D remains unclear. Germline V gene data show CDR1 as MDHEN and CDR2 as SYDVKM. The V end lost 5 bases, the J end lost 4 bases, and 14 bases lay between the germline ends. This CDR3 spans 14 amino acids. The CDR3 sequence: CASSTPLGAYGYTF. Here the CDR3 DNA reads TGTGCCAGCAGTACCCCCTTGGGAGCCTATGGCTACACCTTC.

This clonotype has a count of ten or more. The chain's CDR3 is CSTGQENTEAFF. CDR3 coding DNA: TGCAGCACGGGACAGGAGAACACTGAAGCTTTCTTT. The gene calls are TRBV29-1 and TRBJ1-1; 8 bases agree with TRBD1. Germline V gives CDR1 SQVTM, CDR2 ANQGSEA. Unmatched junction bases numbered 3, after V lost 8 bases and J lost 1 base. There are 12 residues in the CDR3.

This clonotype was counted ten times or more. The CDR3 region is CASSLRQGATYEQYF. CDR3 sequence (DNA): TGTGCCAGCAGTTTGCGCCAGGGGGCCACCTACGAGCAGTACTTC. The chain is built from TRBV28 and TRBJ2-7, with 8 nucleotides matching TRBD1. Germline V gives CDR1 MDHEN, CDR2 SYDVKM. The CDR3 contains 15 residues. V shed 3 bases and J 2 bases; nucleotides not matched to a gene: 6.

This clonotype was picked up many times. CDR3 bases: TGTGCCAGCAGTGTCAGGCGGCCTGGAAACACCATATATTTT. This codes for CASSVRRPGNTIYF. The genes are TRBV6-1 and TRBJ1-3; D gene unclear. The V end was cut by 4 bases, the J end by 2 bases, with 9 bases between. The CDR3 covers 14 residues. CDR1 and CDR2 (germline): MNHNS, SASEGT.

This clonotype was seen ten or more times. The chain combines TRBV14 with TRBJ2-1, with D possibly TRBD2 on 6 matching bases. The length of the CDR3 is 15 residues. V lost 5 bases and J lost 0, with 11 bases in between. Germline CDR1 is SGHDN and CDR2 is FVKESK. CDR3 nucleotide sequence: TGTGCCAGCAGCTCGGGGGTTAGCTCCTACAATGAGCAGTTCTTC. It yields the protein CASSSGVSSYNEQFF.

This rearrangement joins TRBV7-8 to TRBJ2-7; no clear D gene. The CDR3 is 13 residues long. Trimming stripped 5 bases from V and 3 bases from J, with 11 bases between. Germline lookup yields CDR1 SGHVS and CDR2 FQNEAQ. CDR3 DNA: TGTGCCAGCAGCCCAGACCTCCTCTACGAGCAGTACTTC. Protein: CASSPDLLYEQYF.

This clonotype has only a few counts. The gene calls are TRBV27 and TRBJ2-2, with D unclear. The CDR3 extends over 14 amino acids. CDR1 is MNHEY, CDR2 SMNVEV, per germline (reference sequence). V was shortened by 5 bases and J by 6 bases, with 13 bases between the two germline ends. CDR3 residues: CASSLRWGSGELFF. The CDR3 region has the DNA TGTGCCAGCAGTCTGCGTTGGGGTTCCGGGGAGCTGTTTTTT.